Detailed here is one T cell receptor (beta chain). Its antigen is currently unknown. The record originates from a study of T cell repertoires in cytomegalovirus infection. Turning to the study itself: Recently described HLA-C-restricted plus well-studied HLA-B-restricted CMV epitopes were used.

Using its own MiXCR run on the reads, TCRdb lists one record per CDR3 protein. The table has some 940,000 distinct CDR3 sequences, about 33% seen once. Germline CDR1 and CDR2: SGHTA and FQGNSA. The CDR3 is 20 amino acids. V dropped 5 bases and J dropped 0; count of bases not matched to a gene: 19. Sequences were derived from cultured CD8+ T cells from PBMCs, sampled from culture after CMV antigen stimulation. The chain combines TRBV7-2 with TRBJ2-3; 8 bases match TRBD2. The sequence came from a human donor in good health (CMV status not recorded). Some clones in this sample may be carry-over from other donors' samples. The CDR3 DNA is TGTGCCAGCAGCCCCCTGCGGGGGGATTGGTCCCGTGCTAGCACAGATACGCAGTATTTT. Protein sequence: CASSPLRGDWSRASTDTQYF.